Listed below are T cell receptor beta chains from one sample, sequenced in a study of shared clonotypes between healthy human individuals. Here immunoSEQ multiplex PCR was the method, and the copy in TCRdb shows in-frame clones only, minus some. The sample contains 450,000 to 650,000 clones, 70% to 80% of which appear only once. The sample was PBMCs. Receptors were obtained from a woman between 40 and 50 years old in good health. Some clones in this sample may be carry-over from other donors' samples. Both conserved end residues are part of each CDR3. The D gene is left open where the match is weak. Expanded clones get a size class; other rows say once, few or many, or leave the size out.

d_call	clone_size	j_call	v_call	cdr3_nt	cdr3_aa
NA	few	TRBJ2-2	TRBV27	TGTGCCAGCAGTTTGAGGCGGTACACCGGGGAGCTGTTTTTT	CASSLRRYTGELFF
NA	NA	TRBJ2-3	TRBV29-1	TGCAGCGTTGGGGTAATCTCAGGGTTCTCAGATACGCAGTATTTT	CSVGVISGFSDTQYF
NA	NA	TRBJ1-1	TRBV18	TGTGCCAGCTCATTCACCGACAGGGAAGCTTTCTTT	CASSFTDREAFF
NA	NA	TRBJ2-7	TRBV9	TGTGCCAGCAGCCCCAGCGGAACCCTCTCCTACGAGCAGTACTTC	CASSPSGTLSYEQYF
TRBD2	NA	TRBJ2-1	TRBV30	TGTGCCTGGAGGCCGGGACTAGCGGGATTTATGCCGTTCTTC	CAWRPGLAGFMPFF
NA	NA	TRBJ2-4	TRBV30	TGTGCCTGGGCTACAGGGAGCCGGGGGGACATTCAGTACTTC	CAWATGSRGDIQYF
TRBD1	NA	TRBJ1-2	TRBV5-4	TGTGCCAGCAGCTTAGACAGGGTAGATGGCTACACCTTC	CASSLDRVDGYTF
NA	NA	TRBJ2-1	TRBV28	TGTGCCAGCAGTTTAGTAAGCCTAGTCTCCTACAATGAGCAGTTCTTC	CASSLVSLVSYNEQFF
TRBD2	NA	TRBJ2-3	TRBV7-7	TGTGCCAGCAGCCCAGGGACTAGCGGGACTACAGATACGCAGTATTTT	CASSPGTSGTTDTQYF
NA	NA	TRBJ2-5	TRBV18	TGTGCCAGCTCACCGCGGCCGGGGGAGACCCAGTACTTC	CASSPRPGETQYF
NA	NA	TRBJ1-2	TRBV5-4	TGTGCCAGCAGCTTTTGGGGTAGCTACACCTTC	CASSFWGSYTF
NA	NA	TRBJ1-1	TRBV5-7	TGTGCCAGCAGCCCTCGAGGGGCTTGGACTGAAGCTTTCTTT	CASSPRGAWTEAFF
TRBD2	once	TRBJ2-3	TRBV28	TGTGCCAGCAGTTTTTTGCTAGCGGGAGGAGCGGGCACAGATACGCAGTATTTT	CASSFLLAGGAGTDTQYF
TRBD2	NA	TRBJ2-5	TRBV9	TGTGCCAGCAGCGTAGCGGGAGGAGAGACCCAGTACTTC	CASSVAGGETQYF
NA	NA	TRBJ1-5	TRBV18	TGTGCCAGCTCTTCATCAGGGCAGCCCCAGCATTTT	CASSSSGQPQHF
TRBD2	NA	TRBJ2-2	TRBV11-1	TGTGCCAGCAGCCTGGGACTAGCGGGAGTAGGCACCGGGGAGCTGTTTTTT	CASSLGLAGVGTGELFF
NA	NA	TRBJ2-5	TRBV7-2	TGTGCCAGCAGCCTGGGGCGGCAGGAGACCCAGTACTTC	CASSLGRQETQYF
NA	NA	TRBJ1-2	TRBV19	TGTGCCAGTAGTCTCCCGGGACTGACCGATGGCTACACCTTC	CASSLPGLTDGYTF
NA	NA	TRBJ1-4	TRBV7-9	TGTGCCAGCCAATTTGGGACGGCGGGGGAAAAACTGTTTTTT	CASQFGTAGEKLFF
NA	NA	TRBJ2-7	TRBV21-1	TGTGCCAGCAGCAAAGCGTGGTCACCGCCCGAGCAGTACTTC	CASSKAWSPPEQYF
TRBD2	NA	TRBJ2-7	TRBV6-1	TGTGCCAGCACTAGACTAGCGGGAGTCTACGAGCAGTACTTC	CASTRLAGVYEQYF
TRBD2	NA	TRBJ2-5	TRBV7-3	TGTGCCAGCAGCTTTGGGACTAGCGGCCAAGAGACCCAGTACTTC	CASSFGTSGQETQYF
NA	NA	TRBJ1-4	TRBV4-1	TGCGCCAGCAGCCAAGTCGGGGGAGGTAATGAAAAACTGTTTTTT	CASSQVGGGNEKLFF
TRBD1	NA	TRBJ1-2	TRBV29-1	TGCAGCGTAGGGGACAGGGGGCTTGGCTACACCTTC	CSVGDRGLGYTF
NA	NA	TRBJ2-2	TRBV7-6	TGTGCCAGCAGCCCCGGACTTTACACCGGGGAGCTGTTTTTT	CASSPGLYTGELFF
NA	NA	TRBJ1-3	TRBV7-8	TGTGCCAGCAGCTCCGTAGAGGGGACTGGAAACACCATATATTTT	CASSSVEGTGNTIYF
NA	NA	TRBJ1-2	TRBV5-4	TGTGCCAGCAGCGCTCCCCCGGGTGGACCCGAAGGGGGTGGCTACACCTTC	CASSAPPGGPEGGGYTF
TRBD1	NA	TRBJ1-2	TRBV13	TGTGCCAGCAGCTCCCTTAGGGGGGACAGGGGGGATGGCTACACCTTC	CASSSLRGDRGDGYTF
TRBD2	few	TRBJ2-1	TRBV18	TGTGCCAGCTCATTCCCCGGGACTAGCGGGGTAAGCTCCTACAATGAGCAGTTCTTC	CASSFPGTSGVSSYNEQFF
NA	NA	TRBJ2-3	TRBV19	TGTGCCAGTAGTATGCCACCAGGGGGGAACACAGATACGCAGTATTTT	CASSMPPGGNTDTQYF
TRBD1	NA	TRBJ1-5	TRBV30	TGTGCCTGGAGTGGAGGACAGGGGGCAGGTCAGCCCCAGCATTTT	CAWSGGQGAGQPQHF
TRBD2	NA	TRBJ2-5	TRBV19	TGTGCCAGTAGTACCGGGACTAGCTCGGGAGAGACCCAGTACTTC	CASSTGTSSGETQYF
NA	NA	TRBJ1-5	TRBV18	TGTGCCAGCTCACCAGGCAGCGGGGGGAATCATCAGCCCCAGCATTTT	CASSPGSGGNHQPQHF
NA	NA	TRBJ1-3	TRBV2	TGTGCCAGCAAGCGTTCGGACGGAAACACCATATATTTT	CASKRSDGNTIYF
TRBD2	NA	TRBJ2-5	TRBV27	TGTGCCAGCAGTCTAGCTAGCGGGAAATACGGAGAGACCCAGTACTTC	CASSLASGKYGETQYF
NA	NA	TRBJ1-2	TRBV11-2	TGTGCCAGCAGCGAAGACGGTAACTATGGCTACACCTTC	CASSEDGNYGYTF
TRBD2	NA	TRBJ2-2	TRBV6-1	TGTGCCAGCAGTCCCCTAGCGGGATACACCGGGGAGCTGTTTTTT	CASSPLAGYTGELFF
NA	NA	TRBJ2-7	TRBV6-1	TGTGCCAGCAGCAAAACCATCGGCGAACCCTACGAGCAGTACTTC	CASSKTIGEPYEQYF
NA	many	TRBJ2-7	TRBV2	TGTGCCAGCTCGTTAGACAGGGGGCCTCCCGGGCTAGCGGGAGCCCTCTACGAGCAGTACTTC	CASSLDRGPPGLAGALYEQYF
NA	once	TRBJ1-1	TRBV2	TGTGCCAGCAGTGATATTCCAGGGATCACTGAAGCTTTCTTT	CASSDIPGITEAFF
NA	NA	TRBJ1-2	TRBV7-2	TGTGCCAGCAGCCGGGCCTTCGTCGGGGATAGTGGCTATGGCTACACCTTC	CASSRAFVGDSGYGYTF
NA	NA	TRBJ1-1	TRBV18	TGTGCCAGCTCACCAGAGGGATTGAACACTGAAGCTTTCTTT	CASSPEGLNTEAFF
TRBD1	NA	TRBJ2-3	TRBV6-6	TGTGCCAGCAGTTCCGCGGGACAGGGGTTTCTGGATACGCAGTATTTT	CASSSAGQGFLDTQYF
TRBD2	NA	TRBJ2-7	TRBV4-3	TGCGCCAGCAGCCAATCTAGCGGGAGGGCCTACGAGCAGTACTTC	CASSQSSGRAYEQYF
TRBD1	NA	TRBJ1-2	TRBV7-8	TGTGCCAGCAGCTCGACAGGGAATGCCTATGGCTACACCTTC	CASSSTGNAYGYTF
TRBD2	NA	TRBJ2-1	TRBV4-3	TGCGCCAGCAGCTCATCCGGACTAGCGGGGGCACAGGCCTACAATGAGCAGTTCTTC	CASSSSGLAGAQAYNEQFF
NA	NA	TRBJ2-2	TRBV27	TGTGCCAGCAGTTCTCCCTCCCCCGGGGAGCTGTTTTTT	CASSSPSPGELFF
TRBD1	NA	TRBJ1-1	TRBV2	TGTGCCAGCTTTTTTGACCCAGGGGGCACTGAAGCTTTCTTT	CASFFDPGGTEAFF
NA	NA	TRBJ2-2	TRBV9	TGTGCCAGCAGCCACCCGTCTGGTAGCCGGGCCGGGGAGCTGTTTTTT	CASSHPSGSRAGELFF
NA	NA	TRBJ1-4	TRBV28	TGTGCCAGCAGTTCTAACAGGGCGACTAATGAAAAACTGTTTTTT	CASSSNRATNEKLFF
NA	NA	TRBJ2-7	TRBV21-1	TGTGCCAGCAGCAAAGCGCACGGGAGGGACCTAACCTCCTACGAGCAGTACTTC	CASSKAHGRDLTSYEQYF
NA	few	TRBJ1-1	TRBV28	TGTGCCAGCAGTTTTAACCAGAACACTGAAGCTTTCTTT	CASSFNQNTEAFF
NA	NA	TRBJ2-3	TRBV18	TGTGCCAGCTCACCGACACCCTTAGATACGCAGTATTTT	CASSPTPLDTQYF
NA	many	TRBJ2-2	TRBV7-3	TGTGCCAGCAGCTTAATTGGCGGGAATTCGGGCGGGGAGCTGTTTTTT	CASSLIGGNSGGELFF
NA	NA	TRBJ2-7	TRBV10-3	TGTGCCATCAGTGATCCGGGCAGGTCCTACGAGCAGTACTTC	CAISDPGRSYEQYF
TRBD2	NA	TRBJ2-3	TRBV6-6	TGTGCCAGCAGTTACCAGGGACTAGAACGGAATACGCAGTATTTT	CASSYQGLERNTQYF
NA	NA	TRBJ2-7	TRBV2	TGTGCCACCAGGACCCGGAGCTCCTACGAGCAGTACTTC	CATRTRSSYEQYF
TRBD1	NA	TRBJ2-2	TRBV13	TGTGCCAGCAGCTTTACCCGACCGAGACAGGGTAGCGGGGAGCTGTTTTTT	CASSFTRPRQGSGELFF
NA	once	TRBJ1-4	TRBV6-6	TGTGCCAGCAGACCACAGACTCTTAATGAAAAACTGTTTTTT	CASRPQTLNEKLFF
TRBD1	few	TRBJ2-6	TRBV19	TGTGCCAGTAAAGGGGACAGCCGACGTGGGGCCAACGTCCTGACTTTC	CASKGDSRRGANVLTF